The rows below give T cell receptor beta chains drawn from one sample of a study of Graves' ophthalmopathy and Graves' hyperthyroidism. From the multiplex PCR reads, TCRdb called clonotypes with MiXCR, one entry per CDR3 protein. The table lists 400,000 to 500,000 distinct CDR3 sequences, around a fifth of them singletons, with 2.5% to 3.5% in the top ten. Sample: peripheral blood. The receptors stem from a young woman with stable Graves' hyperthyroidism. CDR3s include the opening cysteine and the closing phenylalanine or tryptophan. D genes are given only for firm matches. The size field is filled for only some rows; it gives once, few, many or a size class.

TRBV12-3/TRBV12-4	.	TRBJ1-5	many	TGTGCCAGCAGCCCCGCCGGAAGGGGGTGGAATCAGCCCCAGCATTTT	CASSPAGRGWNQPQHF
TRBV15	.	TRBJ1-5	many	TGTGCCACCAGCTTTGGGGGAGTGGGGGGCGTTCAGCCCCAGCATTTT	CATSFGGVGGVQPQHF
TRBV2	TRBD2	TRBJ2-1	few	TGTGCCAGCAGTGACGGGACTAGGAGAAGCAATGAGCAGTTCTTC	CASSDGTRRSNEQFF
TRBV20-1	TRBD1	TRBJ1-1	many	TGCAGTGCTAGACCGATAATGAGGGGGCTGAACACTGAAGCTTTCTTT	CSARPIMRGLNTEAFF
TRBV30	.	TRBJ2-5	many	TGTGCCTGGAGTGCCACAGCTCAAGAGACCCAGTACTTC	CAWSATAQETQYF
TRBV4-1	.	TRBJ1-1	many	TGCGCCAGCAGCCAAGGCATTTCAATGAACACTGAAGCTTTCTTT	CASSQGISMNTEAFF
TRBV12-3/TRBV12-4	TRBD1	TRBJ1-1	few	TGTGCCAGCATCCCGGACAGGATGAACACTGAAGCTTTCTTT	CASIPDRMNTEAFF
TRBV10-3	TRBD2	TRBJ2-7	.	TGTGCCATCATGTGGCTAGCGGGAGCCTACGAGCAGTACTTC	CAIMWLAGAYEQYF
TRBV7-3	TRBD2	TRBJ2-2	many	TGTGCCAGCAGCCCCGGGCTAGCGGCCACCGGGGAGCTGTTTTTT	CASSPGLAATGELFF
TRBV28	TRBD1	TRBJ2-2	many	TGTGCCAGCAAGACAGGGTCGGGGACCGGGGAGCTGTTTTTT	CASKTGSGTGELFF
TRBV7-2	.	TRBJ1-2	many	TGTGCCAGCAGCTTAGACCTTAACTATGGCTACACCTTC	CASSLDLNYGYTF
TRBV4-2	.	TRBJ2-7	many	TGTGCCAGTACCAACAGGTTTCTTGTTACGGCGTCATCCTACGAGCAGTACTTC	CASTNRFLVTASSYEQYF
TRBV12-3/TRBV12-4	.	TRBJ2-2	many	TGTGCCAGCAGTAGCCCGATGGGAGATACCGGGGAGCTGTTTTTT	CASSSPMGDTGELFF
TRBV19	TRBD1	TRBJ2-7	many	TGTGCCAGTAGATATGGGACAGGGGTCTACGAGCAGTACTTC	CASRYGTGVYEQYF
TRBV24-1	TRBD1	TRBJ1-5	many	TGTGCCACCGGGACAGGTCATCAGCCCCAGCATTTT	CATGTGHQPQHF
TRBV20-1	TRBD1	TRBJ2-5	.	TGCAGTGCTAGAAACAGACAGGGGTCCCCACAAGAGACCCAGTACTTC	CSARNRQGSPQETQYF
TRBV14	.	TRBJ1-1	many	TGTGCCAGCAGCCGTTCCCGGGAAGACCCTAACGACTTT	CASSRSREDPNDF
TRBV6-5	.	TRBJ2-7	.	TGTGCCAGCAGTTACTCGAAGGGCTCCTACGAGCAGTACTTC	CASSYSKGSYEQYF
TRBV12-3/TRBV12-4	TRBD2	TRBJ2-7	many	TGTGCCAGCAGTTTAGAGACTAGCGGGAGGGTCGTCTACGAGCAGTACTTC	CASSLETSGRVVYEQYF
TRBV4-1	.	TRBJ2-5	many	TGCGCCAGCAGCCAAATGGGCAGCCAAGAGACCCAGTACTTC	CASSQMGSQETQYF
TRBV7-8	.	TRBJ1-1	many	TGTGCCAGCAGCTTTACCCCCGGGCTCGGGAACACTGAAGCTTTCTTT	CASSFTPGLGNTEAFF
TRBV3-1	TRBD1	TRBJ1-6	.	TGTGCCAGCAGCCAAGAAGGCGACAGGGGGCGATCACCCCTCCACTTT	CASSQEGDRGRSPLHF
TRBV7-3	TRBD1	TRBJ1-1	many	TGTGCCAGCAGCTCGGGACAGACGAACACTGAAGCTTTCTTT	CASSSGQTNTEAFF
TRBV28	.	TRBJ1-5	many	TGTGCCAGCAGTTTTGGGCAGTATAGCAATCAGCCCCAGCATTTT	CASSFGQYSNQPQHF
TRBV7-8	.	TRBJ1-3	many	TGTGCCAGCAGCTTATTGAGGAACTCTGGAAACACCATATATTTT	CASSLLRNSGNTIYF
TRBV7-9	.	TRBJ1-2	many	TGTGCCAGCAGCTTAGCAGATCGCGGCTACACCTTC	CASSLADRGYTF
TRBV4-2	.	TRBJ2-7	few	TGTGCCAGCAGCCAATCCTCGACCCGTGTGCAGTACTTC	CASSQSSTRVQYF
TRBV18	TRBD1	TRBJ2-7	few	TGTGCCAGCTCACTGGACAGGGAGATTTCCTACGAGCAGTACTTC	CASSLDREISYEQYF
TRBV19	TRBD1	TRBJ1-2	many	TGTGCCAGTAGTACGGGACAGGGAGTCTATGGCTACACCTTC	CASSTGQGVYGYTF